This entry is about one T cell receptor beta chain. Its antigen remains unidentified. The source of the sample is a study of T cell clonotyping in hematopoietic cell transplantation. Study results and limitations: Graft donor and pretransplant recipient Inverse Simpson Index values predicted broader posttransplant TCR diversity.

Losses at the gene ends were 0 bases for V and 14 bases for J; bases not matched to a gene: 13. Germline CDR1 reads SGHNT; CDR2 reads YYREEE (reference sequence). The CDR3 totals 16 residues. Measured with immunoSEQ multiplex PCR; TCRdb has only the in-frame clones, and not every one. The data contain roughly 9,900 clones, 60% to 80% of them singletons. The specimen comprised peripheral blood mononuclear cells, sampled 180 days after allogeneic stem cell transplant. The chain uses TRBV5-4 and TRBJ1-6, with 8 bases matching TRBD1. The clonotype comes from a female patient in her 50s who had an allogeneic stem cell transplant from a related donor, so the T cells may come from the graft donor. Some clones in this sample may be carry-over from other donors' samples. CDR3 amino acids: CASSLGGQAPQVTLHF. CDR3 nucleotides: TGTGCCAGCAGCTTGGGGGGACAGGCCCCTCAAGTGACCCTCCACTTT. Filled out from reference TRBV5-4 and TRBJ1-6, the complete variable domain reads ETGVTQSPTHLIKTRGQQVTLRCSSQSGHNTVSWYQQALGQGPQFIFQYYREEENGRGNFPPRFSGLQFPNYSSELNVNALELDDSALYLCASSLGGQAPQVTLHFGNGTRLTVT.